These T cell receptor beta chains were read from a single sample in a study of shared clonotypes between healthy human individuals. Here immunoSEQ multiplex PCR was the method, and the copy in TCRdb shows in-frame clones only, minus some. In the table there are just over 2,000,000 clones, about 95% of which are singletons. The specimen sequenced was naive CD8+ T cells sorted from blood. The source of these receptors is a young man in good health. Each CDR3 is given with its conserved first and last residue. D genes are given only for firm matches. Clone size, where shown, is once, few, many, or a class for clones that have expanded.

D gene: -; V gene: TRBV5-6; clone size: -; J gene: TRBJ1-2; CDR3 protein: CASSPGDWAYGYTF; CDR3 DNA: TGTGCCAGCAGCCCCGGCGACTGGGCCTATGGCTACACCTTC
D gene: -; V gene: TRBV7-9; clone size: -; J gene: TRBJ1-2; CDR3 protein: CASSLEAGYGYTF; CDR3 DNA: TGTGCCAGCAGCTTAGAGGCGGGGTATGGCTACACCTTC
D gene: TRBD2; V gene: TRBV15; clone size: -; J gene: TRBJ2-2; CDR3 protein: CATSRDLFSGGTGELFF; CDR3 DNA: TGTGCCACCAGCAGAGATCTGTTTAGCGGGGGTACCGGGGAGCTGTTTTTT
D gene: -; V gene: TRBV29-1; clone size: -; J gene: TRBJ2-7; CDR3 protein: CSVEEGAGEQYF; CDR3 DNA: TGCAGCGTTGAAGAGGGCGCTGGCGAGCAGTACTTC
D gene: -; V gene: TRBV9; clone size: -; J gene: TRBJ2-3; CDR3 protein: CASSVSDFTDTQYF; CDR3 DNA: TGTGCCAGCAGCGTATCGGACTTCACAGATACGCAGTATTTT
D gene: TRBD1; V gene: TRBV27; clone size: once; J gene: TRBJ2-7; CDR3 protein: CASSLTGQTGYEQYF; CDR3 DNA: TGTGCCAGCAGTTTAACGGGACAGACTGGATACGAGCAGTACTTC
D gene: TRBD1; V gene: TRBV27; clone size: once; J gene: TRBJ1-5; CDR3 protein: CASSPDRASYSNQPQHF; CDR3 DNA: TGTGCCAGCAGTCCAGACAGGGCGAGTTATAGCAATCAGCCCCAGCATTTT
D gene: -; V gene: TRBV2; clone size: -; J gene: TRBJ1-6; CDR3 protein: CASSEFHAAYNSPLHF; CDR3 DNA: TGTGCCAGCAGTGAATTCCACGCGGCCTATAATTCACCCCTCCACTTT
D gene: TRBD2; V gene: TRBV2; clone size: -; J gene: TRBJ2-3; CDR3 protein: CASRPLAGGPTDTQYF; CDR3 DNA: TGTGCCAGCAGGCCCCTAGCGGGAGGGCCCACAGATACGCAGTATTTT
D gene: -; V gene: TRBV27; clone size: -; J gene: TRBJ2-6; CDR3 protein: CATSSGANVLTF; CDR3 DNA: TGTGCCACTTCTTCTGGGGCCAACGTCCTGACTTTC
D gene: -; V gene: TRBV7-9; clone size: -; J gene: TRBJ2-1; CDR3 protein: CASNTFSSPSNEQFF; CDR3 DNA: TGTGCCAGCAATACCTTTTCTAGCCCGAGCAATGAGCAGTTCTTC
D gene: TRBD1; V gene: TRBV27; clone size: -; J gene: TRBJ1-1; CDR3 protein: CASSWGTAFEAFF; CDR3 DNA: TGTGCCAGCAGTTGGGGGACAGCCTTTGAAGCTTTCTTT
D gene: -; V gene: TRBV29-1; clone size: -; J gene: TRBJ2-5; CDR3 protein: CSVELRVEETQYF; CDR3 DNA: TGCAGCGTTGAGCTCAGGGTCGAAGAGACCCAGTACTTC
D gene: -; V gene: TRBV30; clone size: once; J gene: TRBJ2-7; CDR3 protein: CAWSVGTGSEQYF; CDR3 DNA: TGTGCCTGGAGTGTGGGAACAGGGAGCGAGCAGTACTTC
D gene: -; V gene: TRBV30; clone size: -; J gene: TRBJ2-7; CDR3 protein: CAWRVNRDLSSYEQYF; CDR3 DNA: TGTGCCTGGAGAGTTAACAGGGACCTAAGCTCCTACGAGCAGTACTTC
D gene: -; V gene: TRBV4-1; clone size: -; J gene: TRBJ2-1; CDR3 protein: CASSQVTYNEQFF; CDR3 DNA: TGCGCCAGCAGCCAAGTAACCTACAATGAGCAGTTCTTC
D gene: -; V gene: TRBV7-9; clone size: -; J gene: TRBJ1-3; CDR3 protein: CASSLVTRGTIYF; CDR3 DNA: TGTGCCAGCAGCTTAGTAACCCGAGGCACCATATATTTT
D gene: TRBD1; V gene: TRBV5-1; clone size: -; J gene: TRBJ2-7; CDR3 protein: CASSLGDRSYEQYF; CDR3 DNA: TGCGCCAGCAGCTTGGGGGACAGGTCCTACGAGCAGTACTTC
D gene: -; V gene: TRBV28; clone size: -; J gene: TRBJ2-7; CDR3 protein: CASTFGYEQYF; CDR3 DNA: TGTGCCAGCACTTTCGGCTACGAGCAGTACTTC
D gene: TRBD1; V gene: TRBV5-6; clone size: -; J gene: TRBJ2-2; CDR3 protein: CASSTSGQVWTGELFF; CDR3 DNA: TGTGCCAGCAGCACATCGGGACAGGTTTGGACCGGGGAGCTGTTTTTT
D gene: TRBD2; V gene: TRBV2; clone size: -; J gene: TRBJ2-5; CDR3 protein: CASSEASGGPPQETQYF; CDR3 DNA: TGTGCCAGCAGTGAGGCTAGCGGGGGCCCGCCCCAAGAGACCCAGTACTTC
D gene: -; V gene: TRBV13; clone size: -; J gene: TRBJ1-5; CDR3 protein: CASSSARDQPQHF; CDR3 DNA: TGTGCCAGCAGCTCCGCCAGGGACCAGCCCCAGCATTTT
D gene: -; V gene: TRBV27; clone size: -; J gene: TRBJ2-5; CDR3 protein: CASSLSLGGAQYF; CDR3 DNA: TGTGCCAGCAGTTTATCGCTCGGTGGGGCCCAGTACTTC
D gene: TRBD2; V gene: TRBV11-1; clone size: -; J gene: TRBJ2-7; CDR3 protein: CASSSWTSGETYEQYF; CDR3 DNA: TGTGCCAGCAGCTCCTGGACTAGCGGGGAGACCTACGAGCAGTACTTC
D gene: -; V gene: TRBV27; clone size: -; J gene: TRBJ1-2; CDR3 protein: CASSLTLGAGYTF; CDR3 DNA: TGTGCCAGCAGTTTAACTCTCGGGGCGGGCTACACCTTC
D gene: -; V gene: TRBV27; clone size: -; J gene: TRBJ1-5; CDR3 protein: CASSFQGVNQPQHF; CDR3 DNA: TGTGCCAGCAGTTTCCAGGGTGTTAATCAGCCCCAGCATTTT
D gene: -; V gene: TRBV4-1; clone size: -; J gene: TRBJ1-5; CDR3 protein: CASSQEGVGDNQPQHF; CDR3 DNA: TGCGCCAGCAGCCAAGAAGGAGTAGGGGACAATCAGCCCCAGCATTTT
D gene: -; V gene: TRBV28; clone size: -; J gene: TRBJ2-6; CDR3 protein: CASSDRGANVLTF; CDR3 DNA: TGTGCCAGCAGTGACCGAGGGGCCAACGTCCTGACTTTC
D gene: TRBD2; V gene: TRBV4-2; clone size: -; J gene: TRBJ2-3; CDR3 protein: CASSQALAGVNLASTDTQYF; CDR3 DNA: TGTGCCAGCAGCCAAGCACTAGCGGGGGTAAACCTGGCTAGCACAGATACGCAGTATTTT
D gene: TRBD1; V gene: TRBV4-1; clone size: once; J gene: TRBJ1-2; CDR3 protein: CASSPGQGVEDYYGYTF; CDR3 DNA: TGCGCCAGCAGCCCGGGACAGGGGGTGGAAGATTACTATGGCTACACCTTC
D gene: -; V gene: TRBV7-9; clone size: -; J gene: TRBJ2-3; CDR3 protein: CASSLESSTDTQYF; CDR3 DNA: TGTGCCAGCAGCTTAGAATCCTCCACAGATACGCAGTATTTT